This T cell receptor (beta chain) was sequenced during a study of blood T cell repertoires in COVID-19. This study enrolled people aged 18 to 89 from around 25 US geographic areas. Categorization into cohorts depended on clinical history that participants reported. Produced via immunoSEQ multiplex PCR; TCRdb's table is partial and in-frame only. The sample shows under 300,000 clones, about nine tenths of them seen only once. The source of this sequence is a man younger than 35 who had recovered from COVID-19. The specimen was PBMCs or T cells enriched from blood (not recorded which).

The CDR3 DNA reads as TGTGCCAGCAGTCCCGGGACTAGCGGGCGCGAGCAGTACTTC. This gives the protein CASSPGTSGREQYF. The chain employs TRBV27 and TRBJ2-7, with 12 bases fitting TRBD2. This CDR3 region has 14 residues. V shed 5 bases, J shed 6 bases, and the junction held 5 bases outside the gene matches. Germline loops: CDR1 MNHEY, CDR2 SMNVEV (reference sequence).